This entry lists 21 T cell receptor beta chains sequenced from one sample in a study of Graves' ophthalmopathy and Graves' hyperthyroidism. RNA transcripts were the source from which TCR beta CDR3 regions were amplified. HTBI primers were employed in first-round RT-PCR, then a second-round multiplex PCR followed. TCRdb recomputed calls from the multiplex PCR reads with MiXCR, one row per CDR3 protein. The profile covers 200,000 to 250,000 distinct CDR3 sequences, with about 47% appearing a single time and approximately 51% taken by the ten largest. Sequencing was carried out using peripheral blood. The origin of the receptors is an adult man with Graves' ophthalmopathy.

This chain links TRBV2 with TRBJ1-3, with D perhaps TRBD1 (6 bases). The CDR3 has 17 residues. The germline gives CDR1 SNHLY, CDR2 FYNNEI. Deletions cut 4 bases from V and 2 bases from J, with 18 bases between. This chain's CDR3 is CASSVVLGQGTGNTIYF. CDR3 coding DNA: TGTGCCAGCAGTGTGGTCCTCGGGCAGGGGACTGGAAACACCATATATTTT.

This clonotype turned up a few times. The rearrangement joins TRBV28 to TRBJ1-2; a possible D gene is TRBD1 (6 bases). CDR1 is MDHEN and CDR2 is SYDVKM in the germline V gene. Trimming took 3 bases from V and 7 from J, leaving 12 bases between them. The CDR3 has 13 amino acids. In DNA form, the CDR3 reads TGTGCCAGCAGTTTCAGGGGCATGAGTGGCTACACCTTC. Amino acids: CASSFRGMSGYTF.

This clonotype turned up a few times. The chain uses TRBV5-1 and TRBJ2-6, with 8 nucleotides matching TRBD1. Unmatched junction bases numbered 3, after V lost 4 bases and J lost 3 bases. The germline V gene encodes CDR1 SGHRS and CDR2 YFSETQ. The CDR3 has 15 amino acids. The CDR3: CASSPQGVGANVLTF. CDR3 coding DNA: TGCGCCAGCAGCCCACAGGGGGTTGGGGCCAACGTCCTGACTTTC.

The V and J genes are TRBV10-2 and TRBJ2-2, with 7 bases lining up with TRBD2. Germline values: CDR1 WSHSY, CDR2 SAAADI. CDR3 length: 18 residues. Trimming removed 2 bases from V and 6 bases from J; junction bases left unmatched: 15. CDR3 sequence: CASSEPSVGGRYAGELFF. The CDR3 coding sequence is TGCGCCAGCAGTGAGCCGAGTGTAGGCGGGAGATATGCCGGGGAGCTGTTTTTT.

V gene TRBV10-3 combines with J gene TRBJ2-7; the match to TRBD1 covers 9 bases. The CDR3 has 15 residues. Germline V gene lookup returns CDR1 ENHRY and CDR2 SYGVKD. Germline trimming cut 6 bases from V and 2 bases from J; bases unmatched to any gene: 8. CDR3 nucleotides: TGTGCCATCAGGGAGGAAGGGACAGGGACCTACGAGCAGTACTTC. Translated: CAIREEGTGTYEQYF.

This clonotype was detected once. This chain links TRBV7-2 with TRBJ2-6; D might be TRBD1 (6 bases). V was pared by 3 bases and J by 3 bases, with 9 bases between. CDR3 size: 15 residues. In germline, CDR1 is SGHTA, CDR2 FQGNSA. CDR3 sequence reads: CASSLVTGGANVLTF. CDR3 coding DNA: TGTGCCAGCAGCTTGGTGACAGGTGGGGCCAACGTCCTGACTTTC.

V gene TRBV9 combines with J gene TRBJ1-2; the D gene is possibly TRBD1 (5 bases). Looked up from germline, CDR1 is SGDLS and CDR2 is YYNGEE. The CDR3 loop spans 16 amino acids. V was trimmed by 2 bases and J by 0 bases, leaving 14 bases between them. The CDR3 loop reads CASSVGQAIANYGYTF. CDR3 DNA: TGTGCCAGCAGCGTGGGGCAGGCAATTGCTAACTATGGCTACACCTTC.

V gene TRBV7-2 combines with J gene TRBJ1-1; 9 nucleotides match TRBD1. Germline CDR1 is SGHTA and CDR2 is FQGNSA. The CDR3 runs to 15 residues. Trimming removed 6 bases from V and 8 bases from J; junction bases left unmatched: 13. The CDR3 DNA follows: TGTGCCAGCAGTTTTTCCGGGACAGGGCCTTTAGAAGCTTTCTTT. Translation: CASSFSGTGPLEAFF. The variable domain in full, with the rest retrieved from reference TRBV7-2 and TRBJ1-1, is GAGVSQSPSNKVTEKGKDVELRCDPISGHTALYWYRQSLGQGLEFLIYFQGNSAPDKSGLPSDRFSAERTGGSVSTLTIQRTQQEDSAVYLCASSFSGTGPLEAFFGQGTRLTVV.

This clonotype was observed a few times. The chain uses TRBV2 and TRBJ1-2, with TRBD1 matching 9 bases. With V trimmed by 6 bases and J by 5 bases, 7 bases remained unmatched. CDR1 and CDR2 from the germline V gene are SNHLY and FYNNEI. This CDR3 is built from 14 residues. The CDR3 loop is CASRGRGQGYGYTF. CDR3 sequence (DNA): TGTGCCAGCAGGGGGCGCGGACAGGGGTATGGCTACACCTTC.

The V and J genes are TRBV11-1 and TRBJ2-3; 7 bases fit TRBD2. The CDR3 has 15 amino acids. The junction had 7 bases not matched to a gene; V was cut back by 5 bases and J by 2 bases. CDR1 is SGHAT and CDR2 is FQDESV in the germline V gene (reference sequence). CDR3 sequence (DNA): TGTGCCAGCAGCCCGACTAGCCGCTCCACAGATACGCAGTATTTT. Protein: CASSPTSRSTDTQYF.

The V and J genes are TRBV29-1 and TRBJ2-5, with 7 bases aligning to TRBD1. The germline V gene has CDR1 SQVTM and CDR2 ANQGSEA. V lost 8 bases to trimming and J lost 4 bases; unmatched junction nucleotides: 4. The CDR3 sequence is 11 residues long. The CDR3 loop reads CSRGRRETQYF. In DNA, the CDR3 is TGCAGCAGGGGGCGCCGAGAGACCCAGTACTTC.

This sequence joins TRBV11-2 and TRBJ1-3; tentatively, D is TRBD1 (6 bases). Looked up from germline, CDR1 is SGHAT and CDR2 is FQNNGV. CDR3 size: 19 residues. Trimming pared 6 bases from V and 0 bases from J, leaving 24 bases between. The CDR3 nucleotides are TGTGCCAGCAGACTTTTGGGTGGGGGGGGCCATAGCTCTGGAAACACCATATATTTT. Its translation: CASRLLGGGGHSSGNTIYF.

This clonotype was seen a few times. V usage is TRBV7-2 and J usage is TRBJ1-2, with 7 bases that match TRBD1. The V gene's germline CDR1 is SGHTA and CDR2 FQGNSA. Germline trimming cut 6 bases from V and 8 bases from J; bases unmatched to any gene: 9. This CDR3 has 13 amino acids. The DNA of the CDR3 is TGTGCCAGCAGTTTCAGGACAGGAACGGGCTACACCTTC. Translated: CASSFRTGTGYTF. Full variable domain (rest looked up from reference TRBV7-2 and TRBJ1-2): GAGVSQSPSNKVTEKGKDVELRCDPISGHTALYWYRQSLGQGLEFLIYFQGNSAPDKSGLPSDRFSAERTGGSVSTLTIQRTQQEDSAVYLCASSFRTGTGYTFGSGTRLTVV.

This clonotype was counted ten times or more. This chain links TRBV10-3 with TRBJ1-2; D is ambiguous. Trimming took off 3 bases at V and 8 bases at J, with 7 bases between the two ends. The germline CDR1 and CDR2 sequences are ENHRY and SYGVKD. The CDR3 sequence is 11 residues long. The DNA for the CDR3 is TGTGCCATCAGTGACTGGCAGGGCTACACCTTC. Protein: CAISDWQGYTF.

This clonotype appeared once. CDR3 nucleotide sequence: TGTGCCAGCAGTCTCTCCTGGGGAGGGACCCAGTACTTC. Amino acids: CASSLSWGGTQYF. The rearrangement joins TRBV12-3 or TRBV12-4 to TRBJ2-5; tentatively, D is TRBD2 (6 bases). The CDR3 is 13 residues long. Trimming pared 5 bases from V and 7 bases from J, leaving 14 bases between.

The chain employs TRBV29-1 and TRBJ2-3; D not certain. The V end lost 6 bases, the J end lost 5 bases, and 15 bases lay between the germline ends. The CDR3 sequence is 13 residues long. The germline CDR1 and CDR2 sequences are SQVTM and ANQGSEA. In DNA, the CDR3 is TGCAGCGTCGATGGGCGGACCCTAGATACGCAGTATTTT. This translates into CSVDGRTLDTQYF.

CDR3 protein: CSVYPGQGAPGEQYF. The CDR3 DNA follows: TGCAGCGTCTATCCGGGACAGGGGGCGCCTGGCGAGCAGTACTTC. The chain joins TRBV29-1 to TRBJ2-7; 12 nucleotides match TRBD1. Germline V gives CDR1 SQVTM, CDR2 ANQGSEA. The V and J ends lost 6 bases and 6 bases, in that order; junction bases with no gene match: 12. This CDR3 is built from 15 residues.

V and J are TRBV7-2 and TRBJ1-6, with 8 bases matching TRBD1. Germline lookup yields CDR1 SGHTA and CDR2 FQGNSA. V lost 5 bases, J lost 7 bases, and 7 bases stayed unmatched. The CDR3 has 15 amino acids. The CDR3 DNA reads TGTGCCAGCAGCGCAGACAGGGGTTACAATTCACCCCTCCACTTT. This sequence encodes CASSADRGYNSPLHF.

This clonotype was observed a few times. The chain recombines TRBV7-2 with TRBJ1-2; 9 positions match TRBD1. The V segment lost 5 bases and the J segment 8 bases; nucleotides outside the gene matches: 6. There are 13 residues in the CDR3. Germline V CDR1 and CDR2: SGHTA, FQGNSA. The CDR3 sequence is CASSRGTGRGYTF. CDR3 nucleotide sequence: TGTGCCAGCAGCCGGGGGACAGGGAGAGGCTACACCTTC.

The chain recombines TRBV20-1 with TRBJ2-7; TRBD1 agrees at 7 bases. V gave up 5 bases and J gave up 9 bases; unmatched junction bases: 10. CDR3 size: 12 residues. The germline CDR1 and CDR2 sequences are DFQATT and SNEGSKA (reference sequence). CDR3 sequence reads: CSAPSTGKGQYF. The CDR3 nucleotides read TGCAGTGCTCCCTCGACAGGGAAGGGGCAGTACTTC.

The chain links TRBV20-1 to TRBJ1-2, with 12 bases identical to TRBD1. The CDR3 has 13 amino acids. Germline CDR1 is DFQATT and CDR2 is SNEGSKA (reference sequence). The junction had 4 bases not matched to a gene; V was cut back by 3 bases and J by 8 bases. The CDR3 spells CSARGTGGEGYTF. DNA of the CDR3: TGCAGTGCTAGGGGGACAGGGGGCGAAGGCTACACCTTC.